The T cell receptor (beta chain) under discussion was sequenced for a study of blood T cell repertoires in COVID-19. The CDR3 is made up of 11 amino acids. CDR1 is LGHDT and CDR2 is YNNKEL in the germline V gene (reference sequence). The V and J ends lost 1 base and 10 bases respectively, with 4 bases between them. The study recruited people aged roughly 18 to 89 years across more than 20 US areas. Participants had their cohort set by participant-reported clinical history. As handled by the study authors: Estimation of nucleated cell counts relied on the amplification of reference gene primers. Here immunoSEQ multiplex PCR was the method, and the copy in TCRdb shows in-frame clones only, minus some. That table furnishes V, J and clone size, whereas the DNA furnished D and trimming. The sample includes 150,000 to 200,000 clones, approximately 90% seen only once; the top ten take 20% to 25%.

The source is a woman in her thirties or forties in a cohort exposed to, infected with or recovered from COVID-19 (not recorded which). Sequenced sample: PBMCs or T cells enriched from blood (not recorded which). The chain carries TRBV3-1 (or the pseudogene TRBV3-2) and TRBJ2-2; no clear D. The CDR3 here is CASSQVSELFF. The CDR3 region has the DNA TGTGCCAGCAGCCAAGTCTCGGAGCTGTTTTTT.